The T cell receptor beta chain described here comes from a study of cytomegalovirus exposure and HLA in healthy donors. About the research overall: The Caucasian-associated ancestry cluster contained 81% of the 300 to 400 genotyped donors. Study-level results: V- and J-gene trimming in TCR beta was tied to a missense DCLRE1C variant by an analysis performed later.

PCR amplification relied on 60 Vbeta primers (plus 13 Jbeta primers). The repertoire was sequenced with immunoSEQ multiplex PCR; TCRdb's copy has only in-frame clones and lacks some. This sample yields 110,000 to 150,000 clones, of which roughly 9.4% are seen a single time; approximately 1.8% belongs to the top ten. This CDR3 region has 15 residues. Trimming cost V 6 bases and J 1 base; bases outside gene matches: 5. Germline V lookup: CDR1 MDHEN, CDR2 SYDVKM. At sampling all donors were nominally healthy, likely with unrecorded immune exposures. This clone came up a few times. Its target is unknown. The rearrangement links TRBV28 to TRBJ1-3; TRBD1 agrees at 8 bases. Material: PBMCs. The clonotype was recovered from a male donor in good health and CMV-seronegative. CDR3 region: CASSPRTGSGNTIYF. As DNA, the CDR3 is TGTGCCAGCAGCCCGAGGACAGGGTCTGGAAACACCATATATTTT.